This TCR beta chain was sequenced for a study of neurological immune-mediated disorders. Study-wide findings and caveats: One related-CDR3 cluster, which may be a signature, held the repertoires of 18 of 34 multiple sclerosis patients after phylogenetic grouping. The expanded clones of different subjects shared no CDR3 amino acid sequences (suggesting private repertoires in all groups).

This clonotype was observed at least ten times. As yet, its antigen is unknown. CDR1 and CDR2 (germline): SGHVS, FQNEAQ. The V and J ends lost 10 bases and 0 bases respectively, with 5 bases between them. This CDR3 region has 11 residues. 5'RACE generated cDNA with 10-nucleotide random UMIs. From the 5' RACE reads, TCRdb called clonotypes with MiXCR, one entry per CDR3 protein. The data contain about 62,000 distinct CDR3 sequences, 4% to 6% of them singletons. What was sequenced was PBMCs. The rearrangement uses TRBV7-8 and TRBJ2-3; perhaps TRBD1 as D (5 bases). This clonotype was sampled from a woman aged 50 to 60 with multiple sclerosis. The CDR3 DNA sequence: TGTGCCACAGGGAGCACAGATACGCAGTATTTT. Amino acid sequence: CATGSTDTQYF.